This T cell receptor (beta chain) was obtained from a study of T cells in narcolepsy. About the research overall: Healthy controls were enrolled alongside patients with narcolepsy type 1 or type 2.

A remark on this clone: Its antigen is still unknown.

Whole-study results and caveats: Healthy controls reportedly lacked the autoreactive clonotypes serially found in patients' blood. Comparing one patient's CSF and blood CD4+ clonotypes highlighted HCRT- and TRIB2-specific autoreactive clonotypes.

Generated by immunoSEQ multiplex PCR, the TCRdb table keeps only in-frame clones and is missing some. The sample contains fewer than 40,000 clones, approximately 80% of which appear only once. This clonotype originated in a human donor with narcolepsy. The specimen was CD45RA- memory CD4+ T cells from PBMCs.

The CDR3 sequence: CASSVVVSWNTEAFF. As DNA, the CDR3 is TGTGCCAGCAGCGTAGTGGTCAGCTGGAACACTGAAGCTTTCTTT. This chain links TRBV9 with TRBJ1-1; no firm D call. Looked up from germline, CDR1 is SGDLS and CDR2 is YYNGEE. There are 15 residues in the CDR3. Between the trimmed V and J ends, which lost 0 bases and 1 base, there was a span of 10 bases.